This T cell receptor (beta chain) was captured in a study of blood T cells in healthy people across ages. A remark on this clonotype: Its antigen is still unknown.

There are 16 residues in the CDR3. The germline V gene encodes CDR1 SEHNR and CDR2 FQNEAQ (reference sequence). Unmatched junction bases numbered 6, after V lost 4 bases and J lost 1 base. Donor samples were obtained from healthy Caucasian individuals from Russia, aged about 6 to 95. With a J-beta primer mix and a sample-barcoded 5' primer, a second PCR ran 7 to 11 cycles. One entry per CDR3 protein, called by TCRdb with MiXCR from the 5' RACE reads. The sample holds about 560,000 distinct CDR3 sequences, about 28% seen once. Broader study findings: What prevented conclusive comparison of naive and antigen-experienced cells was that PBMCs were unsorted.

These records were also assigned to another study, of T cells of mothers and their children. From that report: When the second PCR was run, its M1S primer added sample barcodes and 2-4 random nucleotides. Sequencing returned over 9 million TCR beta CDR3 reads per mother and about 2.9 million per child.

J is TRBJ2-2 and V is TRBV7-9, with TRBD1 identical over 7 bases. The receptor was derived from a boy under 10 years old in good health. Sequenced sample: blood. The CDR3 bases are TGTGCCAGCAGCTACCCAGGGGACAGGAACACCGGGGAGCTGTTTTTT. Its translation: CASSYPGDRNTGELFF.